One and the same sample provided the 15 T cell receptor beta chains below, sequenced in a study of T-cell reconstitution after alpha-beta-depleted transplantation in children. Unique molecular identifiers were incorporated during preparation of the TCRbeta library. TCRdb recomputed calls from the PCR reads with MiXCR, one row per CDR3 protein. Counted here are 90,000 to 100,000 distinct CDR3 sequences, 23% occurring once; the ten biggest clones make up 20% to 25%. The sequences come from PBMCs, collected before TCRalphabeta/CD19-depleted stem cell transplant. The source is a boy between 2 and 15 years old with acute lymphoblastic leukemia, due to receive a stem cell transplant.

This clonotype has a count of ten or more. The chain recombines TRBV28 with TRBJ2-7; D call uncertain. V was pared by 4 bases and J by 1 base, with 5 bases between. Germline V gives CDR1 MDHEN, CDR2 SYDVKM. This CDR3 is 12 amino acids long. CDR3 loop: CASSSESYEQYF. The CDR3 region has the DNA TGTGCCAGCAGTTCGGAGTCCTACGAGCAGTACTTC.

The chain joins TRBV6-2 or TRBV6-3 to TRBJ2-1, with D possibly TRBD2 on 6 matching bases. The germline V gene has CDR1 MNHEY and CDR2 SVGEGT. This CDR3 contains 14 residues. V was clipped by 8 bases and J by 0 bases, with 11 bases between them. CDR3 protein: CASSEGSSYNEQFF. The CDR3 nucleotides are TGTGCCAGCTCGGAGGGAAGCTCCTACAATGAGCAGTTCTTC.

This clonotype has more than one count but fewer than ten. The CDR3 DNA follows: TGCGCCAGCAGTGAGCTAGCGGGGGCCTACAATGAGCAGTTCTTC. Amino acids: CASSELAGAYNEQFF. The chain has TRBV10-1 and TRBJ2-1; 10 nucleotides align to TRBD2. Germline V gives CDR1 WNHNN, CDR2 SYGVQD (reference sequence). CDR3 length: 15 residues. V shed 2 bases, J shed 2 bases, and the junction held 0 bases outside the gene matches.

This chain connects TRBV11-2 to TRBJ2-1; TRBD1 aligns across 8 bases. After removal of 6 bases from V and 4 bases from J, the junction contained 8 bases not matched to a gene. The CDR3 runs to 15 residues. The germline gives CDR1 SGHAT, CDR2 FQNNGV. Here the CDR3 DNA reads TGTGCCAGCAGTCTAGACAGGGGTCAGTACAATGAGCAGTTCTTC. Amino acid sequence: CASSLDRGQYNEQFF.

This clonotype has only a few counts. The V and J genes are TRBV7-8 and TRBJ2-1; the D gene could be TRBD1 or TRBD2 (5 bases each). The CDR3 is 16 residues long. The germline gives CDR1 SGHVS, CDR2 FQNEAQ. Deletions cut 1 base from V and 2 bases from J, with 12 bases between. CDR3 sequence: CASSLGDPGTYNEQFF. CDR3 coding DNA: TGTGCCAGCAGCTTAGGGGACCCCGGGACCTACAATGAGCAGTTCTTC.

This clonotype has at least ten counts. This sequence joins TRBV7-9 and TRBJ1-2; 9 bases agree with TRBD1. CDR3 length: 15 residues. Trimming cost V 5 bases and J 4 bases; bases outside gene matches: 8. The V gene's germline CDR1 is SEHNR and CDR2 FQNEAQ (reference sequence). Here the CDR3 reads CASSETGGVGYGYTF. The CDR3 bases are TGTGCCAGCAGCGAAACAGGGGGCGTCGGCTATGGCTACACCTTC.

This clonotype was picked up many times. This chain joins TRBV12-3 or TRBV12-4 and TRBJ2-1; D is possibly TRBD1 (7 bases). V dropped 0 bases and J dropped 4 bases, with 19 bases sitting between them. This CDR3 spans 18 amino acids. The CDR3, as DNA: TGTGCCAGCAGTTTAGCCCCAACAGGGGTAGCGGCTTACAATGAGCAGTTCTTC. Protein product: CASSLAPTGVAAYNEQFF.

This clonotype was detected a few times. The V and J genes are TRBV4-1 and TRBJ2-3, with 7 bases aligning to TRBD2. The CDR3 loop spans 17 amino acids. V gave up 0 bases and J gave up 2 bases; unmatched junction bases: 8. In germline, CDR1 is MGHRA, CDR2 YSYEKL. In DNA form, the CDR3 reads TGCGCCAGCAGCCAAGATGGCGAGCGGGGATACACAGATACGCAGTATTTT. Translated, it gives CASSQDGERGYTDTQYF.

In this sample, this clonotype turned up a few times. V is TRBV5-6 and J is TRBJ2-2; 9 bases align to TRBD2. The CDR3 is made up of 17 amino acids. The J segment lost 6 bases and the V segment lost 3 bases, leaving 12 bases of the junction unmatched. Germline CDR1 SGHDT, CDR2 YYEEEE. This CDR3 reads CASSSRLAEGLSGELFF. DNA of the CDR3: TGTGCCAGCAGCTCCCGACTAGCGGAGGGGCTGTCCGGGGAGCTGTTTTTT.

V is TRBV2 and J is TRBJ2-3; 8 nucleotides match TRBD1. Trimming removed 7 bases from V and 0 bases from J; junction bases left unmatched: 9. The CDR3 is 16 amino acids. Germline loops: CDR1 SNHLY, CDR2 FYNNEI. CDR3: CASMRNRGRSTDTQYF. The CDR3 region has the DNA TGTGCCAGCATGAGGAACAGGGGGAGGAGCACAGATACGCAGTATTTT.

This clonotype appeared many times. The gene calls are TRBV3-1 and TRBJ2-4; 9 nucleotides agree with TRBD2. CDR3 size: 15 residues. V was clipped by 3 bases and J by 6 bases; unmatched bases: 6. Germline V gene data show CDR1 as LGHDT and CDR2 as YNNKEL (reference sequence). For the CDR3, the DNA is TGTGCCAGCAGCCATGGCGGGAGGGAATCAAACATTCAGTACTTC. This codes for CASSHGGRESNIQYF.

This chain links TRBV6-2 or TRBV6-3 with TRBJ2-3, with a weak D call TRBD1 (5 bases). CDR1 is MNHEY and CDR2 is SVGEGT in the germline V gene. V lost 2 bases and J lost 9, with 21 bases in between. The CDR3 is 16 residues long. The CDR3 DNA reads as TGTGCCAGCAGTTACATAACAGTACAGGCCAAGGGCACGCAGTATTTT. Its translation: CASSYITVQAKGTQYF.

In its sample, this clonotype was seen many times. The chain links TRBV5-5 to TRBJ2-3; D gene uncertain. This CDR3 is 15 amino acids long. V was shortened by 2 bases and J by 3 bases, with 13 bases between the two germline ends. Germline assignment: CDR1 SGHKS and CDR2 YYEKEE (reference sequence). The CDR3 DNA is TGTGCCAGCAGCTTTGGGGATAGGGTGACAGATACGCAGTATTTT. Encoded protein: CASSFGDRVTDTQYF.

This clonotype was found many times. Here the CDR3 reads CASSREGNTEAFF. The DNA of the CDR3 is TGTGCCAGCAGTAGGGAAGGGAACACTGAAGCTTTCTTT. The J gene is TRBJ1-1, the V gene TRBV6-4; D gene uncertain. The CDR3 extends over 13 amino acids. From germline, CDR1 is MRHNA and CDR2 SNTAGT. Trimming left V 5 bases short and J 1 base short, with 8 bases between.

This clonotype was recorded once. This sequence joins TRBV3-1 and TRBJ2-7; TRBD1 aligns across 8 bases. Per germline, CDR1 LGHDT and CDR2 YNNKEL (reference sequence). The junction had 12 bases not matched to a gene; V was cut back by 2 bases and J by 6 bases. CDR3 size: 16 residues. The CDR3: CASSQKGTGPLSEQYF. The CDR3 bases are TGTGCCAGCAGCCAAAAGGGGACAGGTCCACTCTCCGAGCAGTACTTC.